This TCR beta chain stems from a study of metastatic and nonmetastatic thyroid tumors (dated by TCRdb to about 2020). About the investigation overall: For patients with malignant and with benign thyroid disease, the researchers compared repertoires between peripheral blood samples and tumor or nodule tissue samples. Results the study describes overall, beyond this receptor: In both blood and tumor samples, malignant tumors were reported to have significantly higher TCR beta diversity than benign nodules.

In its sample, this clone was seen many times. Its antigen specificity is not known. It has no much larger one-base neighbor in the sample; base qualities were not kept. None of the patients had been given any treatment before thyroid surgery. Patient clinical samples collected from the early 2010s to the late 2010s were retrospectively analysed using T-cell receptor beta sequencing. To prepare the library, PCR was applied. The instrument was an Illumina HiSeq 4000. The TCR beta-chain CDR3 region of each patient was profiled by high-throughput sequencing. From the authors' description of their analysis: The researchers built a classifier to tell apart papillary thyroid cancer patients with distant metastasis, based on CDR3 differences among clinicopathological groups. To measure repertoire diversity the researchers used the Shannon index, while the Morisita-Horn index served to gauge how similar the tumor and blood repertoires were. TCRdb redid the processing of the public reads, applying fastp at Q25 and MiXCR, and retained in-frame beta chains. These V and J calls originate from TCRdb's pipeline instead of the authors' own analysis. Present in this sample are around 89,000 clones, 15% of which were seen just once. The ten largest clones capture roughly 3.9% of the sample.

V was cut back by 8 bases and J by 2 bases, leaving a gap of 16 bases between them. CDR1 and CDR2, per the germline V gene, are SNHLY and FYNNEI. The CDR3 goes from the cysteine to the phenylalanine over 14 residues. The read is trimmed to its CDR3 DNA, 42 bases read in frame from base 1. The TCR was taken from a female donor with papillary thyroid cancer or a benign thyroid nodule (not recorded which). Some clones in this sample may be carry-over from other donors' samples. The chain is assembled from TRBV2 and TRBJ2-7, with TRBD1 as a weak D call on 6 bases. Sequencing was carried out using blood. The nucleotide sequence is TGTGCCAGCGCACCGACACAGGGCGCCTACGAGCAGTACTTC. This encodes CASAPTQGAYEQYF.